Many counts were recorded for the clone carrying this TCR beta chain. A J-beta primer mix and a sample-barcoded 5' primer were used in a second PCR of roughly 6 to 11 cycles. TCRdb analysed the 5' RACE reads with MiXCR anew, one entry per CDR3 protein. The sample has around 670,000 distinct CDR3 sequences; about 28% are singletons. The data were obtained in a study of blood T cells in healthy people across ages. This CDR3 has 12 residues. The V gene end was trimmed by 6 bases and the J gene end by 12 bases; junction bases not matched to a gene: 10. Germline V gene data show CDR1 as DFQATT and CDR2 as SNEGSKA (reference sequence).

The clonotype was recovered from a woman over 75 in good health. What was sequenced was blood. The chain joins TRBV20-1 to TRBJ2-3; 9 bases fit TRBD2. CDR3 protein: CSATASGVSQYF. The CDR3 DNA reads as TGCAGTGCCACAGCTAGCGGGGTCTCTCAGTATTTT.